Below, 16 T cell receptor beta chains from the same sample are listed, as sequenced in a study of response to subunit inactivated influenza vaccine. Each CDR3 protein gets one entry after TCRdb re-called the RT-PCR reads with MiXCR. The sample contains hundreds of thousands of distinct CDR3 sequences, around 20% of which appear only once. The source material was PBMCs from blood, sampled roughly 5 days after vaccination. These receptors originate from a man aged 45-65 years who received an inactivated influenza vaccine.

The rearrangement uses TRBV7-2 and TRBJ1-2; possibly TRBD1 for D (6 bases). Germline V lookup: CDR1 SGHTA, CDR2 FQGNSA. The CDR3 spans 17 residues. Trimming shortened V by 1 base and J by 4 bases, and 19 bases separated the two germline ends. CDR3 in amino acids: CASSLVVGGTDFYGYTF. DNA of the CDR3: TGTGCCAGCAGCTTAGTGGTTGGGGGCACAGATTTCTATGGCTACACCTTC.

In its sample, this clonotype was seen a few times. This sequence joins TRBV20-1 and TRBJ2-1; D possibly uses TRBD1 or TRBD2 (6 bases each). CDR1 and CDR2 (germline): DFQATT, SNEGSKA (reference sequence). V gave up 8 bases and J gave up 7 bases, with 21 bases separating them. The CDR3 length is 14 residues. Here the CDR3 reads CSSLGPGAGNEQFF. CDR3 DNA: TGCAGTTCCCTAGGCCCGGGGGCGGGGAATGAGCAGTTCTTC.

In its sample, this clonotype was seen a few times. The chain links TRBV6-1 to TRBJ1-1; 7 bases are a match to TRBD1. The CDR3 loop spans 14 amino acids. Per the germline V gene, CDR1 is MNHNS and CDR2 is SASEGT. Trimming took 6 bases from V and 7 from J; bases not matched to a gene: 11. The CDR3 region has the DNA TGTGCCAGCAGCCTAACAGGGGCCCCTCTTGAAGCTTTCTTT. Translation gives CASSLTGAPLEAFF.

The CDR3 bases are TGCGCCAGCAGCTCCCGGGAGAGCACAGATACGCAGTATTTT. This encodes CASSSRESTDTQYF. The chain joins TRBV5-1 to TRBJ2-3; D may be TRBD2 (6 bases). This CDR3 is built from 14 residues. Trimming took 3 bases from V and 0 from J, leaving 8 bases between them. In germline, CDR1 is SGHRS, CDR2 YFSETQ.

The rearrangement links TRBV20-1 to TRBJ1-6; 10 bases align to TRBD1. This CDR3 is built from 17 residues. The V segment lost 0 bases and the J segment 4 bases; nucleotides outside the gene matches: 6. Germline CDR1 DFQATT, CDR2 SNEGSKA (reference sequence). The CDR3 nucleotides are TGCAGTGCTAGAGATGAGGGACAGGGGAGGTATAATTCACCCCTCCACTTT. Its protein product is CSARDEGQGRYNSPLHF.

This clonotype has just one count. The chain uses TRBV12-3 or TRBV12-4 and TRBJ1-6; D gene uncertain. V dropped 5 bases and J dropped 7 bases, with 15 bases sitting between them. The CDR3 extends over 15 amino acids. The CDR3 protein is CASSHPVDTNSPLHF. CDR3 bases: TGTGCCAGCAGTCACCCCGTCGACACCAATTCACCCCTCCACTTT.

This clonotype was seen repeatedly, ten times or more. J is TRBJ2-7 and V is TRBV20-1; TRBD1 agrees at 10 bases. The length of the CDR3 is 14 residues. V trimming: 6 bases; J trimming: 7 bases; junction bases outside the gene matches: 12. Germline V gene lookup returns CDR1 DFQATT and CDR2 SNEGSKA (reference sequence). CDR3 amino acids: CSASGGQGIQEQYF. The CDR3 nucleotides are TGCAGTGCGTCTGGGGGACAGGGGATTCAAGAGCAGTACTTC.

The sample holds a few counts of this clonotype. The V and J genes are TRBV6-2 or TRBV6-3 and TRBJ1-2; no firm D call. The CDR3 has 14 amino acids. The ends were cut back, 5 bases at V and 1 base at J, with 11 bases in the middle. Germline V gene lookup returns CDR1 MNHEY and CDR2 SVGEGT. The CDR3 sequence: CASSPRRVNYGYTF. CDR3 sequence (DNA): TGTGCCAGCAGTCCTCGGCGGGTTAACTATGGCTACACCTTC.

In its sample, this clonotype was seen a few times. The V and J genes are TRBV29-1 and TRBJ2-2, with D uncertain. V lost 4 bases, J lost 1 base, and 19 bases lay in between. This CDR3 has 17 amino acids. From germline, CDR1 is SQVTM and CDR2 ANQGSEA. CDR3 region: CSVAGDGFVGNTGELFF. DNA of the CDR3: TGCAGCGTTGCAGGTGATGGATTTGTTGGGAACACCGGGGAGCTGTTTTTT.

Written as DNA, the CDR3 is TGTGCCAGCAGTTATAGGGGTAGGGTCTATGGCTACACCTTC. Encoded protein: CASSYRGRVYGYTF. This chain uses TRBV6-5 with TRBJ1-2, with D possibly matching TRBD1 (5 bases). From germline, CDR1 is MNHEY and CDR2 SVGAGI. This CDR3 region has 14 residues. V lost 3 bases to trimming and J lost 4 bases, with 12 bases between them.

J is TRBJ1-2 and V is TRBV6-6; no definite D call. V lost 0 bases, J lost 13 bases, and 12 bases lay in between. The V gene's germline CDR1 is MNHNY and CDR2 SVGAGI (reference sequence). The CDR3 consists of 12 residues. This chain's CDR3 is CASSYSFGYFTF. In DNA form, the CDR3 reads TGTGCCAGCAGTTACTCGTTTGGCTACTTCACCTTC.

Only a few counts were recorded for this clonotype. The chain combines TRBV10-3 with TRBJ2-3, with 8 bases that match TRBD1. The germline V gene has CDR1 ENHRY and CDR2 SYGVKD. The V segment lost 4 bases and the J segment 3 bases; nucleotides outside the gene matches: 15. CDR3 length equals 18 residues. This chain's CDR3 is CAISGSSDRAKVTDTQYF. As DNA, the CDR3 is TGTGCCATCAGTGGGTCTTCGGACAGGGCCAAAGTTACAGATACGCAGTATTTT.

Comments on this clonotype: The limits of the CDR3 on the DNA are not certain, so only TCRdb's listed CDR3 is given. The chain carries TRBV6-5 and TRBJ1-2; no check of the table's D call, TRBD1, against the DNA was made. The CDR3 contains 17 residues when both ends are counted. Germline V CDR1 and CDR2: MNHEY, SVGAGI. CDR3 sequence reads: CASSSSLGGHNNYGYTF.

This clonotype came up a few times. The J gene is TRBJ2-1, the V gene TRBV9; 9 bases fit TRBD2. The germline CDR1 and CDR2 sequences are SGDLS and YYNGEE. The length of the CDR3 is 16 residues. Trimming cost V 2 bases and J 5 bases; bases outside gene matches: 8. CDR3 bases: TGTGCCAGCAGCGTCGGACTAGCGATCCTCAACAATGAGCAGTTCTTC. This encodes CASSVGLAILNNEQFF.

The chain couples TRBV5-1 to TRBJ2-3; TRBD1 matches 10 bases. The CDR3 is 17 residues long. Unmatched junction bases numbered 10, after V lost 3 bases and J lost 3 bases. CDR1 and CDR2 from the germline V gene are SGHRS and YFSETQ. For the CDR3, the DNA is TGCGCCAGCAGCTCCCGGCCTGGGACAGGGGTGACAGATACGCAGTATTTT. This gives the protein CASSSRPGTGVTDTQYF.

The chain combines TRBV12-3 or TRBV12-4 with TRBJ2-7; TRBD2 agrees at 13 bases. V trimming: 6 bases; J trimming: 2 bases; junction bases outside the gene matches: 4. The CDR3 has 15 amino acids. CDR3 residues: CASSDTSGGAYEQYF. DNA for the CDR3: TGTGCCAGCAGCGATACTAGCGGGGGGGCCTACGAGCAGTACTTC.